What follows describes a single TCR beta chain. Its antigen is undetermined. These data come from a study of Tregs in tolerant kidney transplant recipients. This table comes from immunoSEQ multiplex PCR, and its TCRdb copy is limited to in-frame clones, with some not included. The table has tens of thousands of clones, roughly 93% seen once. Whole-study results and caveats: Nucleotide sequences could not be compared across some patients' samples due to primer changes. Donor-specific Treg expansion exceeded global Treg expansion in tolerant patients, suggesting antigen drive. Expanding Tregs on activated donor B cells appeared to best identify donor-specific TCRbeta clones.

CDR1 is LNHDA, CDR2 SQIVND, per germline (reference sequence). Between the trimmed V and J ends, which lost 5 bases and 3 bases, there was a span of 16 bases. This CDR3 has 15 amino acids. Recipients received nonmyeloablative bone marrow transplants from related graft donors, with transient mixed chimerism. CD4+CD25+CD127- Tregs, CD4+CD25- non-Tregs, CD4 and CD8 cells were sorted. This TCR derives from a human patient who received a combined kidney and bone marrow transplant. Some of these T cells may belong to the graft donor. The sample consisted of CD4+ T cells from blood (PBMCs), taken 12 months after the transplant. The chain links TRBV19 to TRBJ1-1; a weak D match, TRBD1 (6 bases). The CDR3 sequence: CASSLTGPRYTEAFF. CDR3 coding DNA: TGTGCCAGTAGTCTGACAGGTCCTAGGTACACTGAAGCTTTCTTT.